This TCR beta chain was obtained from a study of cytomegalovirus exposure and HLA in healthy donors. Study results and limitations: Several of the most significant clusters were apparently associated with common viral pathogens in a later analysis. Productive rates of about 87% or about 30% were seen for most TCR beta V segments in an earlier analysis. Association with HLA alleles at 0.05 false discovery rate was found for roughly 17,000 TCR beta sequences in a later analysis.

This clone was recorded a few times. Its specificity is not known. Both 60 Vbeta primers and 13 Jbeta primers went into the PCR. The assay was immunoSEQ multiplex PCR, and TCRdb's table has in-frame clones only and misses some. Of over 150,000 clones detected, under 85% appear once; the ten largest clones hold around 3%. Trimming took off 6 bases at V and 1 base at J, with 12 bases between the two ends. Germline loops: CDR1 MDHEN, CDR2 SYDVKM. The CDR3 consists of 14 residues. This rearrangement joins TRBV28 to TRBJ1-2; D may be TRBD1 (5 bases). The specimen was PBMCs. The sequence was obtained from a male donor in good health and CMV-seronegative. CDR3 nucleotide sequence: TGTGCCAGCAGGGAGGGACGAAGTAACTATGGCTACACCTTC. Its protein product is CASREGRSNYGYTF.